This TCR beta chain was profiled in a study of blood T cell repertoires in COVID-19. Study overall: PBMCs, B-cell-depleted T cells, or T cells provided the cDNA or gDNA that made up the material.

The length of the CDR3 is 11 residues. CDR1 DFQATT and CDR2 SNEGSKA come from the germline V gene (reference sequence). Between the trimmed V and J ends, which lost 4 bases and 0 bases, there was a span of 3 bases. This clone was recorded a few times. TCRdb's table, derived via immunoSEQ multiplex PCR, lists solely in-frame clones and lacks some. The table includes approximately 99,000 clones, over 75% detected once. V is TRBV20-1 and J is TRBJ1-1; D uncertain. The sample taken for sequencing was peripheral blood. The clonotype was recovered from a human donor in a cohort sampled during active COVID-19. CDR3 bases: TGCAGTGCTATTATGAACACTGAAGCTTTCTTT. Its translation: CSAIMNTEAFF.